The TCR beta chain described here comes from a study of cytomegalovirus exposure and HLA in healthy donors. Study-level results: Diagnosis of cytomegalovirus status made by the classifier reportedly showed high specificity and sensitivity. Earlier analysis found most TCR beta V segments productive about 90% or about 30% of the time.

A remark on this clone: Its cognate antigen is unknown.

Germline-derived CDR1 and CDR2 are SGHNT and YYREEE (reference sequence). The CDR3 loop spans 14 amino acids. V shed 2 bases and J 1 base; nucleotides not matched to a gene: 2. The PCR had 60 Vbeta and 13 Jbeta primers. Sequencing was performed with immunoSEQ multiplex PCR; in TCRdb, only in-frame clones are kept and a portion is missing. Counted here are 150,000 to 200,000 clones, about 88% occurring once; the ten biggest clones make up just under 2%. The receptor was isolated from a woman under 30 in good health and CMV-seronegative. V and J are TRBV5-4 and TRBJ2-7, with 8 positions matching TRBD2. Sequencing was performed on PBMCs. The CDR3 DNA follows: TGTGCCAGCAGCTTTAGCGGGGATTCCTACGAGCAGTACTTC. It codes for CASSFSGDSYEQYF.